The T cell receptor (beta chain) under discussion was sequenced for a study of molecular identifiers for immune sequencing clone quantification. Sorting isolated naive CD8 T cells as CD8+CD4-CCR7+CD45RA+ events. Library preparation followed earlier protocols using designated TCR primers. TCRdb recomputed calls from the PCR reads with MiXCR, one row per CDR3 protein. Counted here are a few hundred thousand distinct CDR3 sequences, roughly a quarter occurring once; the ten biggest clones make up approximately 0.74%. Notes on the study in general: Over 98% of effector molecules, yet under 1% of naive-cell molecules, were held by clones above 20 RNA copies.

This clonotype was observed many times. Its antigen is unidentified. The CDR3 runs to 15 residues. Losses at the gene ends were 4 bases for V and 0 bases for J; bases not matched to a gene: 6. Germline CDR1 reads SGHDT; CDR2 reads YYEEEE. The sequenced sample was naive CD8+ T cells from blood, with Jurkat cell RNA spiked in. Sample subset: FACS-sorted CD8+CD4-CCR7+CD45RA+ naive T cells. The sequence was obtained from a human donor in good health. Some libraries in this study had Jurkat cell RNA spiked in. This chain links TRBV5-6 with TRBJ1-1, with 7 positions matching TRBD1. CDR3 amino acids: CASSPWTGMNTEAFF. The CDR3 nucleotides are TGTGCCAGCAGCCCCTGGACAGGAATGAACACTGAAGCTTTCTTT.